Following are 21 T cell receptor beta chains from one sample sequenced in a study of post-analysis software for immune sequencing data. Study observations and caveats: Elevated frequency relative to controls characterized 4 or 5 TRBV segments in patients, TRBV5-6, TRBV5-1 and TRBV20-1 among them.

These TCRs' antigens remain unknown. Included in the TCR beta cDNA libraries were unique molecular identifiers. TCRdb reanalysed the PCR reads using MiXCR and keeps one entry per CDR3 protein. This table holds about 260,000 distinct CDR3 sequences, 36% found once. What was sequenced was blood. The receptor source for this set is a girl aged 5-17 years with multiple sclerosis.

The sample holds many counts of this clonotype. The chain uses TRBV28 and TRBJ1-5, with D perhaps TRBD1 (5 bases). V lost 2 bases and J lost 5, with 10 bases in between. The germline CDR1 and CDR2 sequences are MDHEN and SYDVKM. The CDR3 extends over 14 amino acids. The CDR3 nucleotides are TGTGCCAGCAGTTTAGGCAGGGAGCATCAGCCCCAGCATTTT. Amino acid sequence: CASSLGREHQPQHF.

About this clonotype: One end of the junction is discordant with germline, which a read error may explain. The V and J genes are TRBV7-8 and TRBJ2-1; D assignment may be TRBD1 or TRBD2 (5 bases each). This CDR3 contains 14 residues. Germline loops: CDR1 SGHVS, CDR2 FQNEAQ. The CDR3 protein is CASSLGESYNEQFF. In DNA, the CDR3 is TGCGCCAGCAGCTTAGGGGAGTCCTACAATGAGCAGTTCTTC. Filled out from reference TRBV7-8 and TRBJ2-1, the complete variable domain reads GAGVSQSPRYKVAKRGQDVALRCDPISGHVSLFWYQQALGQGPEFLTYFQNEAQLDKSGLPSDRFFAERPEGSVSTLKIQRTQQEDSAVYLCASSLGESYNEQFFGPGTRLTVL.

The gene calls are TRBV9 and TRBJ2-5; 7 bases agree with TRBD2. Gene TRBJ2-7 matches the end of the DNA better, so the J call may be wrong. This CDR3 is built from 14 residues. Germline V CDR1 and CDR2: SGDLS, YYNGEE. The CDR3 DNA reads TGTGCCAGCAGCTTGGGGAGGGAAAACTACGAGCAGTACTTC. It translates to CASSLGRENYEQYF.

This clonotype was counted between two and nine times. The chain links TRBV6-4 to TRBJ1-1; D call uncertain. CDR1 is MRHNA and CDR2 is SNTAGT in the germline V gene. Trimming took off 2 bases at V and 0 bases at J, with 10 bases between the two ends. The CDR3 loop spans 15 amino acids. CDR3 nucleotide sequence: TGTGCCAGCAGTGACCTTCAGGTCATGAACACTGAAGCTTTCTTT. Translating it yields CASSDLQVMNTEAFF.

The J gene is TRBJ2-1, the V gene TRBV2; D perhaps matches TRBD1 (7 bases). The CDR3 is 14 residues long. The V and J ends lost 6 bases and 12 bases respectively, with 21 bases between them. Per germline, CDR1 SNHLY and CDR2 FYNNEI. The CDR3 loop reads CASRESLAGGRQFF. The CDR3 region has the DNA TGTGCCAGCAGGGAATCACTAGCAGGGGGGAGGCAGTTCTTC.

The CDR3 region is CASSPSGGGQETQYF. In DNA form, the CDR3 reads TGTGCCAGCAGCCCTAGCGGGGGGGGCCAAGAGACCCAGTACTTC. The chain uses TRBV7-7 and TRBJ2-5; 12 nucleotides agree with TRBD2. V shed 5 bases, J shed 1 base, and the junction held 2 bases outside the gene matches. The CDR3 consists of 15 residues. CDR1 and CDR2 (germline): SSHAT, FNYEAQ (reference sequence).

A note on this clonotype: A clone one base away is much larger, so this may be a read error. The chain is built from TRBV6-1 and TRBJ2-1; 7 nucleotides align to TRBD1. This CDR3 has 12 amino acids. Trimming removed 11 bases from V and 6 bases from J; junction bases left unmatched: 7. CDR1 is MNHNS and CDR2 is SASEGT in the germline V gene. CDR3 bases: TGTGCCGGAAGGAACAGGGGCAATGAGCAGTTCTTC. Its protein is CAGRNRGNEQFF.

This rearrangement joins TRBV20-1 to TRBJ2-1; TRBD2 is a possible D gene (6 bases). TRBJ2-7 matches the DNA end more closely, so the J call is doubtful. Germline V gives CDR1 DFQATT, CDR2 SNEGSKA (reference sequence). The CDR3 extends over 16 amino acids. CDR3 coding DNA: TGCAGTGCTAGAGAGCGGGGTGCAGTGCCCTACAATGAGCAGTACTTC. Protein product: CSARERGAVPYNEQYF.

In the case of this clonotype: A read error may explain this, as a much larger clone is one base away. The genes are TRBV7-9 and TRBJ1-1; 8 bases are a match to TRBD1. The CDR3 totals 13 residues. In germline, CDR1 is SEHNR, CDR2 FQNEAQ (reference sequence). J gave up 4 bases and V 9 bases, and 7 bases lay outside the gene matches. The CDR3 sequence is CASEQGGGTEAFF. The CDR3 DNA is TGTGCCAGTGAACAGGGGGGCGGCACTGAAGCTTTCTTT.

In its sample, this clonotype was seen a few times. The genes are TRBV10-3 and TRBJ2-2, with D possibly being TRBD2 (5 bases). The V end lost 4 bases, the J end lost 7 bases, and 19 bases lay between the germline ends. Germline CDR1 and CDR2: ENHRY and SYGVKD. The CDR3 is made up of 16 amino acids. The CDR3 sequence: CAISGELRPTSGELFF. DNA of the CDR3: TGTGCCATCAGTGGGGAGTTGAGACCCACAAGCGGGGAGCTGTTTTTT.

There are many counts of this clonotype. The chain has TRBV12-3 or TRBV12-4 and TRBJ2-3; 7 bases agree with TRBD2. CDR3 length: 15 residues. With 5 bases clipped from V and 5 bases from J, the junction kept 10 bases outside the gene matches. CDR3 DNA sequence: TGTGCCAGCAGTGAGCTAGCGGAAGATGGAGATACGCAGTATTTT. Its protein is CASSELAEDGDTQYF.

At least ten counts were recorded for this clonotype. The chain links TRBV4-2 to TRBJ2-3; D is uncertain. V dropped 2 bases and J dropped 2 bases, with 8 bases sitting between them. The CDR3 sequence is 14 residues long. CDR1 LGHNA and CDR2 YNFKEQ come from the germline V gene. The chain's CDR3 is CASSQSRNTDTQYF. In DNA, the CDR3 is TGTGCCAGCAGCCAATCCCGTAACACAGATACGCAGTATTTT.

This clonotype was counted a single time. The gene calls are TRBV15 and TRBJ2-7; D might be TRBD1 (6 bases). The ends were cut back, 3 bases at V and 0 bases at J, with 15 bases in the middle. The CDR3 extends over 16 amino acids. Germline CDR1 and CDR2: LNHNV and YYDKDF (reference sequence). The CDR3, as DNA: TGTGCCACCAGCAGGGGTGGGACACTGAACTCCTACGAGCAGTACTTC. Its translation: CATSRGGTLNSYEQYF.

J is TRBJ2-7 and V is TRBV5-1; D is unclear. Germline V gene data show CDR1 as SGHRS and CDR2 as YFSETQ. V was cut by 0 bases and J by 0 bases, with 10 bases left in between. The CDR3 loop spans 15 amino acids. CDR3 in DNA: TGCGCCAGCAGCTTGGGCGTCGGCTACTCCTACGAGCAGTACTTC. This sequence encodes CASSLGVGYSYEQYF.

This sequence joins TRBV12-3 or TRBV12-4 and TRBJ2-3; no clear D gene. The ends were cut back, 6 bases at V and 4 bases at J, with 11 bases in the middle. The CDR3 runs to 13 residues. The CDR3 protein is CASSTYMADTQYF. The CDR3 DNA reads TGTGCCAGCAGCACGTATATGGCAGATACGCAGTATTTT.

This chain uses TRBV20-1 with TRBJ1-5; D is perhaps TRBD1 (6 bases). Trimming cost V 2 bases and J 5 bases, with 16 bases left between them. Germline V gene lookup returns CDR1 DFQATT and CDR2 SNEGSKA (reference sequence). The CDR3 length is 15 residues. The CDR3 here is CSARLGGKGDQPQHF. Written as DNA, the CDR3 is TGCAGTGCTAGATTAGGGGGAAAGGGGGATCAGCCCCAGCATTTT.

The chain employs TRBV20-1 and TRBJ2-1; a weak D match, TRBD1 (5 bases). This CDR3 is built from 13 residues. Trimming pared 1 base from V and 5 bases from J, leaving 9 bases between. In germline, CDR1 is DFQATT, CDR2 SNEGSKA (reference sequence). The CDR3 loop is CSARGWGDNEQFF. CDR3 nucleotides: TGCAGTGCTAGAGGTTGGGGCGACAATGAGCAGTTCTTC.

The chain couples TRBV3-1 to TRBJ1-3; TRBD1 agrees at 8 bases. Per the germline V gene, CDR1 is LGHDT and CDR2 is YNNKEL (reference sequence). CDR3 length: 18 residues. The junction had 10 bases not matched to a gene; V was cut back by 0 bases and J by 3 bases. This CDR3 is CASSQDRDRMTDGNTIYF. The CDR3 DNA reads TGTGCCAGCAGCCAAGATCGGGACAGGATGACTGATGGAAACACCATATATTTT.

This clonotype was seen many times. The chain links TRBV29-1 to TRBJ1-4, with D possibly TRBD1 on 6 matching bases. The CDR3 length is 12 residues. Germline CDR1 and CDR2: SQVTM and ANQGSEA. The germline V and J ends were trimmed by 5 bases and 4 bases, with 8 bases remaining between them. The CDR3 nucleotides read TGCAGCGTTAGGGGGGGTAATGAAAAACTGTTTTTT. Translation: CSVRGGNEKLFF.

This clonotype was counted only a few times. Since a much larger clone is just one base distant, this may be a read error. The chain joins TRBV10-3 to TRBJ2-3; 14 bases are shared with TRBD2. V was clipped by 8 bases and J by 2 bases; unmatched bases: 9. Per germline, CDR1 ENHRY and CDR2 SYGVKD. CDR3 size: 17 residues. The DNA for the CDR3 is TGTGCCATCGGCCAAGGGACTAGCGGGAGATTCACAGATACGCAGTATTTT. It specifies CAIGQGTSGRFTDTQYF.

About this clonotype: A much larger clone differs from this one at a single base, so this may be a read error. The V call is TRBV7-2, the J call TRBJ2-1; D is undetermined. TRBJ2-7 matches the DNA end more closely, so the J call is doubtful. Germline V gene sequence: CDR1 SGHTA, CDR2 FQGNSA. The CDR3 has 15 amino acids. The CDR3 nucleotides are TGTGCCAGCAGCTTAGCGCTACCAGCCTACAATGAGCAGTACTTC. This gives the protein CASSLALPAYNEQYF.